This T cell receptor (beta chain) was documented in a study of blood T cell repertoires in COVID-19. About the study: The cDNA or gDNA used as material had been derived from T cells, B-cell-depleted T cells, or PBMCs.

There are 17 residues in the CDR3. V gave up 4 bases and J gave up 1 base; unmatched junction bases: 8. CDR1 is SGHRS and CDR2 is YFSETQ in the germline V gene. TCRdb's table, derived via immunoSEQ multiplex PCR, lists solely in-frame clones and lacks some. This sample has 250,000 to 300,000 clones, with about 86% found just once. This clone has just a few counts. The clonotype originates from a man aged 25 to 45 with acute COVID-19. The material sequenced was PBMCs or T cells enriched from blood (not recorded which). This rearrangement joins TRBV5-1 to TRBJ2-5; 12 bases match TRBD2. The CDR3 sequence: CASSLHRLAGAQETQYF. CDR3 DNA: TGCGCCAGCAGCCTCCATAGACTAGCGGGGGCCCAAGAGACCCAGTACTTC.